The sequence of this TCR beta chain was determined in a study of T cell responses to AZD1222 COVID-19 vaccine. The study's findings and limits: Spike-specific TCR repertoires showed rising breadth and depth after two AZD1222 doses. Clonal diversity was possibly underestimated; the donors were predominantly white British and more often female. Sampling captured repertoires only after the peak T cell response. Unmutated variant regions reportedly attract nearly half of all spike-specific TCRs.

Clones were sequenced by immunoSEQ multiplex PCR, and TCRdb holds only the in-frame ones, with some missing. The top ten clones hold 4% to 5% of a sample with about 120,000 clones, 80% to 95% of them seen once. The germline V and J ends were trimmed by 5 bases and 6 bases, with 10 bases remaining between them. The CDR3 loop spans 12 amino acids. Remarks on this clone: Its antigen is currently unknown.

This clonotype was obtained from an adult who received the MenACWY meningococcal vaccine as a control. The sequencing used peripheral blood, collected 28 days after the second dose of the MenACWY control vaccine. The chain carries TRBV12-3 or TRBV12-4 and TRBJ1-1; a possible D gene is TRBD1 (5 bases). CDR3 in amino acids: CASSRDFSEAFF. The DNA of the CDR3 is TGTGCCAGCAGTCGGGACTTTTCTGAAGCTTTCTTT.